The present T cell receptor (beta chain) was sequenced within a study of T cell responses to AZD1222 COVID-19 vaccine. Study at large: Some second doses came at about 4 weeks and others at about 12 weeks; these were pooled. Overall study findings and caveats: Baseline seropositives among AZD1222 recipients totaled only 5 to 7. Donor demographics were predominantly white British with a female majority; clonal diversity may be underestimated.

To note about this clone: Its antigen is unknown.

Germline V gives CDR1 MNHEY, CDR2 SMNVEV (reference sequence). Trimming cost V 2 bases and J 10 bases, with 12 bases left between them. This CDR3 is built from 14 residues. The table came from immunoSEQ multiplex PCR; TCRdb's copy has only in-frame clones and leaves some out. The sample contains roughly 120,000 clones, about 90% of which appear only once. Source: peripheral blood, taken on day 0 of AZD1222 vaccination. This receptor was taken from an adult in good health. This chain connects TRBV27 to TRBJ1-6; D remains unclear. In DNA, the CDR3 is TGTGCCAGCAGTTTAGTACAGAACGGCTCACCCCTCCACTTT. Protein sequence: CASSLVQNGSPLHF.